The entry that follows covers one T cell receptor beta chain sequence. What it recognizes is unknown. Sequenced by immunoSEQ multiplex PCR; TCRdb stores in-frame clones only, minus some. The sample yields 110,000 to 150,000 clones, 75% to 90% seen once. This sample was taken from a study of T cell responses to AZD1222 COVID-19 vaccine. Trimming cost V 4 bases and J 5 bases; bases outside gene matches: 10. Germline assignment: CDR1 KGHDR and CDR2 SFDVKD. The CDR3 is 16 residues long. Overall study findings and caveats: The peak T cell response came first, and repertoires were sampled only after it. Increased Spike-specific TCR breadth and depth were observed after two AZD1222 doses. Baseline antibody screening turned up just six seropositive AZD1222 recipients.

The sequence came from an adult in good health. Here the sequenced sample was peripheral blood, taken on day 0 of AZD1222 vaccination. This chain uses TRBV24-1 with TRBJ2-1, with 7 bases matching TRBD2. This CDR3 reads CATSDPRRAGDNEQFF. The CDR3 DNA follows: TGTGCCACCAGTGACCCCCGACGCGCGGGGGACAATGAGCAGTTCTTC.